The 8 T cell receptor beta chains listed next were all sequenced from one sample in a study of beta chain features in type 1 diabetes. The antigens these receptors bind are not known. Sequencing targeted expressed TCRB transcripts, as all isolated RNA had been reverse transcribed. Data came from immunoSEQ multiplex PCR; TCRdb stores just in-frame clones and leaves some out. The data contain 600,000 to 700,000 clones, over 10% of them singletons. Study results and limitations: Within each of all four CD4+ subsets, Type 1 diabetes patients had TCRB CDR3s that were moderately but significantly shorter.

Sequenced: naive CD4+ T cells from blood. These receptors all stem from a man aged 30 to 39 with type 1 diabetes.

The table lists this clone with a few counts. The V and J genes are TRBV9 and TRBJ2-7; D may be TRBD1 or TRBD2 (5 bases each). Trimming took 4 bases from V and 5 from J, leaving 16 bases between them. The CDR3 totals 14 residues. The V gene's germline CDR1 is SGDLS and CDR2 YYNGEE. CDR3 sequence: CASSPRDQQDEQYF. The CDR3 DNA follows: TGTGCCAGCAGCCCTCGGGACCAACAGGACGAGCAGTACTTC.

This clone was recorded a few times. This chain uses TRBV29-1 with TRBJ2-5, with D perhaps assigned TRBD1 or TRBD2 (5 bases each). CDR1 and CDR2 (germline): SQVTM, ANQGSEA. V shed 4 bases and J shed 2 bases, with 14 bases lying between them. CDR3 length equals 14 residues. This CDR3 is CSVGGRWSQETQYF. In nucleotides, the CDR3 is TGCAGCGTTGGGGGACGGTGGAGTCAAGAGACCCAGTACTTC.

This clone was seen a handful of times. Germline and junction disagree at one end, which may indicate a read error. The chain employs TRBV7-7 and TRBJ2-1; 8 bases match TRBD1. The CDR3 spans 16 residues. Germline lookup yields CDR1 SSHAT and CDR2 FNYEAQ (reference sequence). Written as DNA, the CDR3 is TGTGCTAGCAGCTTGGACAGGGCAAGCTCCTACAATGAGCAGTTCTTC. It yields the protein CASSLDRASSYNEQFF.

This rearrangement joins TRBV4-3 to TRBJ2-3; no reliable D call. Between the trimmed V and J ends, which lost 0 bases and 7 bases, there was a span of 8 bases. CDR3 length: 13 amino acids. The germline V gene has CDR1 LGHNA and CDR2 YSLEER. CDR3 region: CASSQDGVNTQYF. The CDR3 DNA reads TGCGCCAGCAGCCAAGATGGTGTAAATACGCAGTATTTT.

The CDR3: CASSFTQLAGGYSEQYF. The CDR3 nucleotides are TGTGCCAGCAGCTTTACCCAACTAGCGGGGGGGTATAGCGAGCAGTACTTC. The rearrangement joins TRBV7-2 to TRBJ2-7; TRBD2 matches 13 bases. Trimming cost V 3 bases and J 6 bases; bases outside gene matches: 11. The CDR3 spans 17 residues. Germline CDR1 reads SGHTA; CDR2 reads FQGNSA.

This clone was picked up a small number of times. The rearrangement links TRBV7-9 to TRBJ2-5; weak D call: TRBD2 (6 bases). V lost 5 bases and J lost 4, with 17 bases in between. The CDR3 has 15 amino acids. Germline V lookup: CDR1 SEHNR, CDR2 FQNEAQ (reference sequence). CDR3 in DNA: TGTGCCAGCAGCCTCCTCGGGAGTGTAACAGAGACCCAGTACTTC. The encoded protein is CASSLLGSVTETQYF.

This rearrangement joins TRBV9 to TRBJ2-5; tentative D call: TRBD1 (7 bases). V lost 0 bases and J 1 base, leaving 19 bases between the germline ends. Germline CDR1 is SGDLS and CDR2 is YYNGEE. The CDR3 consists of 18 residues. This chain's CDR3 is CASSVAPQGRRGQETQYF. CDR3 sequence (DNA): TGTGCCAGCAGCGTAGCTCCACAGGGGAGGAGGGGCCAAGAGACCCAGTACTTC.

Only a few counts were recorded for this clone. The gene calls are TRBV20-1 and TRBJ2-1; no reliable D call. The V gene lost 4 bases and the J gene lost 5 bases, with 3 bases spanning the gap. In germline, CDR1 is DFQATT, CDR2 SNEGSKA (reference sequence). The CDR3 is made up of 10 amino acids. The CDR3 bases are TGCAGTGCTAAAGACAATGAGCAGTTCTTC. It yields the protein CSAKDNEQFF.